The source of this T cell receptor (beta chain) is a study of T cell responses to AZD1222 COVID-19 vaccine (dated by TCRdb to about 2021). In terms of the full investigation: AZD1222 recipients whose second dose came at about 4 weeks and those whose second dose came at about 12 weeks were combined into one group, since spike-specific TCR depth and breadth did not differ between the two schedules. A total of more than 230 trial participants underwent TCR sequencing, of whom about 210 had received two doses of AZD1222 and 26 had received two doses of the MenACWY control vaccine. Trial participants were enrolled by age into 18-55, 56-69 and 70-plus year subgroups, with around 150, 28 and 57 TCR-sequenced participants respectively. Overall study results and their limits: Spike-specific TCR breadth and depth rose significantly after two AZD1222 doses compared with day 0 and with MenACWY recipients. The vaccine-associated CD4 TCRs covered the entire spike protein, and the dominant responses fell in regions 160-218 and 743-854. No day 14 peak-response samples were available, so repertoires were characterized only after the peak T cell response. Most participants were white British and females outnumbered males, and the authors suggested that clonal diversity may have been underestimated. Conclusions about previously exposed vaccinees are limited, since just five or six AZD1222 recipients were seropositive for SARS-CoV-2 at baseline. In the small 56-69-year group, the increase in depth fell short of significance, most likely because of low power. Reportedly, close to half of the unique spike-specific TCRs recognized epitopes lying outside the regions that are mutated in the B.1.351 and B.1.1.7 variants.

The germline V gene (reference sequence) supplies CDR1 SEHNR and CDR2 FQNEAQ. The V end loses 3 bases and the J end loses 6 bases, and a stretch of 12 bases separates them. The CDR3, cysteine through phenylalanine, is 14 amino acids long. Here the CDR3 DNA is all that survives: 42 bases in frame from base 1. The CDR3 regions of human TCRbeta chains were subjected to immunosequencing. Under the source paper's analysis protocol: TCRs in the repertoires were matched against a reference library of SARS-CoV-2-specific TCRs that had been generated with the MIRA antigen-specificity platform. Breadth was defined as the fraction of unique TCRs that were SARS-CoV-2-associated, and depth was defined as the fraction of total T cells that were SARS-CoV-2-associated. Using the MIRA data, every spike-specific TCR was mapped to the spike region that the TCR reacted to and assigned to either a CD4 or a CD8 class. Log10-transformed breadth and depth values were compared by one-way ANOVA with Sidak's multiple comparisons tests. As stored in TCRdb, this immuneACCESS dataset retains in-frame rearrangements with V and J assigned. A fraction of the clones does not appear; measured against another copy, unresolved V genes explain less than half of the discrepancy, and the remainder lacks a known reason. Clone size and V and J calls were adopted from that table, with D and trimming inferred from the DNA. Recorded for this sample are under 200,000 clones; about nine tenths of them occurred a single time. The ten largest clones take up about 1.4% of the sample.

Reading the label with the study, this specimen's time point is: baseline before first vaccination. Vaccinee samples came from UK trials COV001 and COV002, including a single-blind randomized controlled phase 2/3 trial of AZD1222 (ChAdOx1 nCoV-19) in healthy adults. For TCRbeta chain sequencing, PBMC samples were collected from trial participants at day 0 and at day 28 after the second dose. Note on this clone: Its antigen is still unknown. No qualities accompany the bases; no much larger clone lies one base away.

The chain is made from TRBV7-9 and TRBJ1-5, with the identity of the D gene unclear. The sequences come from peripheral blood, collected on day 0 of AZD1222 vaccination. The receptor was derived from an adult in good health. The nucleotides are TGTGCCAGCAGCTTGGGAGGGAGAGGTCAGCCCCAGCATTTT. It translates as CASSLGGRGQPQHF.